One sample yielded the 19 T cell receptor beta chains listed below, sequenced in a study of memory CD4+ T cells and cytomegalovirus serostatus. Assay: immunoSEQ multiplex PCR; the TCRdb copy retains only in-frame clones and omits some. The data hold about 41,000 clones, with roughly 77% observed a single time. Single viable CD3+CD4+CD8-CD45RO+ cells were sorted as the memory CD4+ T cells. The sequenced sample was memory CD4+ T cells from blood. The receptors here all came from an adult in good health and CMV-seronegative.

The chain employs TRBV11-3 and TRBJ2-1; no definite D call. CDR3 length: 14 amino acids. V dropped 5 bases and J dropped 3 bases, with 11 bases sitting between them. Germline loops: CDR1 SGHNT, CDR2 YENEEA. The DNA for the CDR3 is TGTGCCAGCAGCAAGGATTCCGGCTACAATGAGCAGTTCTTC. Protein: CASSKDSGYNEQFF.

The rearrangement uses TRBV29-1 and TRBJ1-2; unclear D gene. The germline gives CDR1 SQVTM, CDR2 ANQGSEA. The germline V and J ends were trimmed by 4 bases and 2 bases, with 17 bases remaining between them. CDR3 length equals 15 residues. The CDR3 is CSVVLFGSQNYGYTF. As DNA, the CDR3 is TGCAGCGTTGTTCTTTTTGGCAGCCAGAACTATGGCTACACCTTC. The full variable domain, with the rest looked up from reference TRBV29-1 and TRBJ1-2, is SAVISQKPSRDICQRGTSLTIQCQVDSQVTMMFWYRQQPGQSLTLIATANQGSEATYESGFVIDKFPISRPNLTFSTLTVSNMSPEDSSIYLCSVVLFGSQNYGYTFGSGTRLTVV.

The gene calls are TRBV14 and TRBJ1-2; D gene uncertain. Trimming took off 3 bases at V and 4 bases at J, with 18 bases between the two ends. Germline V lookup: CDR1 SGHDN, CDR2 FVKESK. CDR3 length: 16 residues. The CDR3 reads CASSHNRAHPPYGYTF. The CDR3 nucleotides are TGTGCCAGCAGCCATAACCGGGCTCATCCACCCTATGGCTACACCTTC.

The chain links TRBV2 to TRBJ2-7, with a possible D match to TRBD1 (6 bases). CDR1 is SNHLY and CDR2 is FYNNEI in the germline V gene. V lost 9 bases and J lost 3, with 15 bases in between. The CDR3 has 13 amino acids. DNA of the CDR3: TGTGCCAGTGGGGTGGCCAGGGGCTACGAGCAGTACTTC. This codes for CASGVARGYEQYF.

The genes are TRBV19 and TRBJ1-4; D not certain. The germline V gene encodes CDR1 LNHDA and CDR2 SQIVND (reference sequence). The CDR3 has 13 amino acids. Trimming removed 5 bases from V and 8 bases from J, with 12 bases in between. In DNA, the CDR3 is TGTGCCAGTAGTTTCGGGCAGCCAGAAAAACTGTTTTTT. It specifies CASSFGQPEKLFF.

The gene calls are TRBV7-6 and TRBJ2-3; D ambiguous. Germline lookup yields CDR1 SGHVS and CDR2 FNYEAQ. CDR3 length: 14 residues. V lost 5 bases and J lost 6, with 15 bases in between. CDR3 DNA: TGTGCCAGCAGCGGAAACCCGAAGACGGATACGCAGTATTTT. Translation: CASSGNPKTDTQYF.

The chain uses TRBV5-1 and TRBJ1-4; D possibly corresponds to TRBD1 (5 bases). Germline V lookup: CDR1 SGHRS, CDR2 YFSETQ. Trimming stripped 3 bases from V and 3 bases from J, with 15 bases between. The CDR3 covers 16 residues. This chain's CDR3 is CASSSGTAKANEKLFF. Here the CDR3 DNA reads TGCGCCAGCAGCTCCGGGACGGCAAAGGCTAATGAAAAACTGTTTTTT.

This clone came up a few times. This rearrangement joins TRBV11-3 to TRBJ2-1; 8 nucleotides align to TRBD1. CDR1 and CDR2 from the germline V gene are SGHNT and YENEEA. The V segment lost 3 bases and the J segment 6 bases; nucleotides outside the gene matches: 7. The CDR3 is 15 residues long. The CDR3 sequence: CASSLTGVSGNEQFF. CDR3 in DNA: TGTGCCAGCAGCTTGACAGGGGTCTCGGGCAATGAGCAGTTCTTC.

The V call is TRBV27, the J call TRBJ1-1; D is undetermined. CDR1 and CDR2 from the germline V gene are MNHEY and SMNVEV (reference sequence). The CDR3 contains 13 residues. V lost 2 bases to trimming and J lost 0 bases, with 4 bases between them. CDR3 region: CASSLGMNTEAFF. In DNA, the CDR3 is TGTGCCAGCAGTTTAGGGATGAACACTGAAGCTTTCTTT.

This clone came up a few times. The chain couples TRBV7-9 to TRBJ2-1, with 9 bases matching TRBD2. Germline CDR1 and CDR2: SEHNR and FQNEAQ (reference sequence). J lost 9 bases, V lost 4 bases, and 13 bases had no gene match. The CDR3 is made up of 16 amino acids. In nucleotides, the CDR3 is TGTGCCAGCAGCTCGAGGCGGGGGGGCAGATTTGGTGAGCAGTTCTTC. The encoded protein is CASSSRRGGRFGEQFF.

The chain combines TRBV27 with TRBJ1-4, with 9 bases aligning to TRBD1. Germline CDR1 MNHEY, CDR2 SMNVEV (reference sequence). V lost 2 bases to trimming and J lost 8 bases; unmatched junction nucleotides: 9. This CDR3 spans 16 amino acids. The DNA of the CDR3 is TGTGCCAGCAGTTTAGGGTCGGGACAGGGTATCGAAAAACTGTTTTTT. It yields the protein CASSLGSGQGIEKLFF.

The chain employs TRBV2 and TRBJ1-5; 7 nucleotides align to TRBD1. In germline, CDR1 is SNHLY, CDR2 FYNNEI. V shed 7 bases and J 0 bases; nucleotides not matched to a gene: 6. This CDR3 has 15 amino acids. The CDR3 is CASTTGQHSNQPQHF. The CDR3 DNA reads as TGTGCCAGCACGACGGGACAGCATAGCAATCAGCCCCAGCATTTT.

The rearrangement uses TRBV19 and TRBJ2-3, with 7 bases identical to TRBD1. With V trimmed by 6 bases and J by 4 bases, 7 bases remained unmatched. Germline-derived CDR1 and CDR2 are LNHDA and SQIVND (reference sequence). The CDR3 is made up of 14 amino acids. This chain's CDR3 is CASRRQGSPDTQYF. Here the CDR3 DNA reads TGTGCCAGTAGGCGACAGGGATCTCCAGATACGCAGTATTTT.

V and J are TRBV6-1 and TRBJ1-5; tentative D call: TRBD1 (5 bases). The CDR3 sequence is 14 residues long. Per the germline V gene, CDR1 is MNHNS and CDR2 is SASEGT. V was trimmed by 6 bases and J by 6 bases, leaving 15 bases between them. The CDR3: CASSKAGVAQPQHF. The CDR3 coding sequence is TGTGCCAGCAGCAAAGCGGGGGTGGCTCAGCCCCAGCATTTT.

The chain uses TRBV28 and TRBJ1-5; D unclear. CDR3 length: 15 residues. The germline V gene encodes CDR1 MDHEN and CDR2 SYDVKM. Between the trimmed V and J ends, which lost 3 bases and 5 bases, there was a span of 14 bases. This CDR3 is CASSLPAGIDQPQHF. DNA of the CDR3: TGTGCCAGCAGTTTGCCCGCGGGTATAGATCAGCCCCAGCATTTT.

V and J are TRBV5-6 and TRBJ2-1; 7 positions agree with TRBD1. The CDR3 length is 18 residues. V was clipped by 0 bases and J by 7 bases; unmatched bases: 16. Per the germline V gene, CDR1 is SGHDT and CDR2 is YYEEEE. DNA of the CDR3: TGTGCCAGCAGCTTGGAGGGACCACAGGGGCGAGGTAGGAATGAGCAGTTCTTC. Protein product: CASSLEGPQGRGRNEQFF.

J is TRBJ2-3 and V is TRBV7-3; D is possibly TRBD1 (5 bases). This CDR3 has 15 residues. Germline CDR1 SGHTA, CDR2 FQGTGA. Trimming removed 2 bases from V and 7 bases from J, with 16 bases in between. CDR3 protein: CASSLPTVDPYTQYF. In DNA form, the CDR3 reads TGTGCCAGCAGCTTACCGACAGTCGATCCTTATACGCAGTATTTT. Using reference TRBV7-3 and TRBJ2-3 for the parts outside the CDR3, the full variable domain is GAGVSQTPSNKVTEKGKYVELRCDPISGHTALYWYRQSLGQGPEFLIYFQGTGAADDSGLPNDRFFAVRPEGSVSTLKIQRTERGDSAVYLCASSLPTVDPYTQYFGPGTRLTVL.

V usage is TRBV7-9 and J usage is TRBJ1-6; no definite D call. The CDR3 totals 16 residues. Looked up from germline, CDR1 is SEHNR and CDR2 is FQNEAQ (reference sequence). The CDR3 DNA follows: TGTGCAACCACCCTCGTAAAGAGCTCCTATAATTCACCCCTCCACTTT. Its translation: CATTLVKSSYNSPLHF.

The CDR3 DNA reads as TGTGCCAGCAGCTACGACGGGAATAATTCACCCCTCCACTTT. Its translation: CASSYDGNNSPLHF. This chain uses TRBV5-4 with TRBJ1-6; D remains unclear. Germline values: CDR1 SGHNT, CDR2 YYREEE (reference sequence). This CDR3 is built from 14 residues. V shed 3 bases and J shed 5 bases, with 9 bases lying between them.